This TCR beta chain was observed in a study of T cells expressing NK-cell markers. TCRdb reanalyzed the 5' RACE reads, giving one entry per CDR3 protein sequence and no DNA. This table holds about 260,000 distinct CDR3 sequences. Sequenced material: blood T cells: a sorted CD56 or NKG2C T cell subset, CD4+ or CD8+ T cells, or bulk PBMC T cells (not recorded which). The sequence came from a man aged 18-30 years in good health.

The CDR3: CASSQDSNAGELFF. The chain joins TRBV3-1 to TRBJ2-2. This CDR3 spans 14 amino acids. Germline CDR1 is LGHDT and CDR2 is YNNKEL (reference sequence).